The clone carrying this T cell receptor (beta chain) was seen once. Its antigen is still unknown. Time point in this sample: around eleven months of natalizumab therapy. At 6 months of natalizumab came T1, and at 12 months came T2. The repertoire was sequenced with immunoSEQ multiplex PCR; TCRdb's copy has only in-frame clones and lacks some. The repertoire consists of roughly 29,000 clones, with nearly 90% occurring once and the leading ten covering about 1.3%. The entry originates in a study of multiple sclerosis patients with progressive multifocal leukoencephalopathy. The CDR3 contains 12 residues. V was trimmed by 1 base and J by 7 bases, leaving 7 bases between them. Germline V lookup: CDR1 SEHNR, CDR2 FQNEAQ (reference sequence). Study outcomes and limitations: Before and during natalizumab, the clones expanded at PML already existed.

The chain links TRBV7-9 to TRBJ1-2; D may be TRBD1 (5 bases). Specimen: PBMCs, collected from a patient treated with natalizumab. This sequence originates from a human donor with multiple sclerosis. The CDR3 sequence is CASSLGQGGYTF. The CDR3 DNA reads as TGTGCCAGCAGCTTAGGCCAGGGTGGCTACACCTTC.